Shown below are 30 T cell receptor beta chains from a single sample sequenced in a study of blood T cell repertoires in COVID-19. Assay used: immunoSEQ multiplex PCR; TCRdb lists only in-frame clones, some missing. The sample contains a few hundred thousand clones, around 84% of which appear only once. Sequenced: peripheral blood. Receptor source: a woman between 40 and 55 years old who had recovered from COVID-19.

This chain links TRBV5-1 with TRBJ2-5; tentatively, D is TRBD1 (6 bases). V was shortened by 1 base and J by 5 bases, with 12 bases between the two germline ends. Germline CDR1 reads SGHRS; CDR2 reads YFSETQ. This CDR3 region has 14 residues. In DNA, the CDR3 is TGCGCCAGCAGCTTGAGTGGGACAACGGAGACCCAGTACTTC. Translated: CASSLSGTTETQYF. Combining the CDR3 with reference TRBV5-1 and TRBJ2-5 gives the whole variable domain KAGVTQTPRYLIKTRGQQVTLSCSPISGHRSVSWYQQTPGQGLQFLFEYFSETQRNKGNFPGRFSGRQFSNSRSEMNVSTLELGDSALYLCASSLSGTTETQYFGPGTRLLVL.

This chain joins TRBV11-2 and TRBJ2-7, with D hard to call. In germline, CDR1 is SGHAT, CDR2 FQNNGV. V was shortened by 0 bases and J by 0 bases, with 9 bases between the two germline ends. The length of the CDR3 is 15 residues. Written as DNA, the CDR3 is TGTGCCAGCAGCTTAGACGTTTCCGTCTCCTACGAGCAGTACTTC. This translates into CASSLDVSVSYEQYF.

The chain carries TRBV18 and TRBJ1-2, with unresolved D. Trimming shortened V by 5 bases and J by 4 bases, and 8 bases separated the two germline ends. Germline V gene data show CDR1 as KGHSH and CDR2 as LQKENI. This CDR3 comprises 12 residues. The CDR3 nucleotides are TGTGCCAGCTCAGCGGCGACCTATGGCTACACCTTC. As protein: CASSAATYGYTF. The full variable domain, in which reference TRBV18 and TRBJ1-2 provide the parts outside the CDR3, is NAGVMQNPRHLVRRRGQEARLRCSPMKGHSHVYWYRQLPEEGLKFMVYLQKENIIDESGMPKERFSAEFPKEGPSILRIQQVVRGDSAAYFCASSAATYGYTFGSGTRLTVV.

V usage is TRBV5-8 and J usage is TRBJ2-3; 9 nucleotides line up with TRBD2. The CDR3 length is 16 residues. The junction had 4 bases not matched to a gene; V was cut back by 0 bases and J by 2 bases. From germline, CDR1 is SGHTS and CDR2 YDEGEE. The chain's CDR3 is CASSLAASGATDTQYF. In DNA form, the CDR3 reads TGTGCCAGCAGCTTGGCGGCTAGCGGGGCCACAGATACGCAGTATTTT. The full variable domain, in which reference TRBV5-8 and TRBJ2-3 provide the parts outside the CDR3, is EAGVTQSPTHLIKTRGQQATLRCSPISGHTSVYWYQQALGLGLQFLLWYDEGEERNRGNFPPRFSGRQFPNYSSELNVNALELEDSALYLCASSLAASGATDTQYFGPGTRLTVL.

The chain employs TRBV6-5 and TRBJ1-2, with D possibly being TRBD1 (6 bases). The CDR3 is made up of 16 amino acids. The V and J ends lost 0 bases and 8 bases respectively, with 19 bases between them. CDR1 and CDR2 (germline): MNHEY, SVGAGI. The CDR3 here is CASSYSMVGALGGYTF. Written as DNA, the CDR3 is TGTGCCAGCAGTTACTCGATGGTGGGGGCCCTAGGGGGCTACACCTTC.

This clone came up a few times. The J gene is TRBJ2-5, the V gene TRBV3-1 (or the pseudogene TRBV3-2), with 11 bases fitting TRBD2. This CDR3 has 16 residues. The trim removed 2 bases at V and 0 bases at J, leaving 2 bases unmatched. Germline assignment: CDR1 LGHDT and CDR2 YNNKEL (reference sequence). The CDR3 sequence: CASSQSSGGYQETQYF. CDR3 coding DNA: TGTGCCAGCAGCCAATCTAGCGGGGGGTACCAAGAGACCCAGTACTTC.

This clone was seen a handful of times. The J gene is TRBJ2-6, the V gene TRBV11-3; a possible D gene is TRBD1 (5 bases). There are 19 residues in the CDR3. Germline V gene sequence: CDR1 SGHNT, CDR2 YENEEA. V gave up 0 bases and J gave up 2 bases, with 17 bases separating them. CDR3 residues: CASSLDDRVVKPGANVLTF. For the CDR3, the DNA is TGTGCCAGCAGCTTAGATGACAGAGTAGTAAAGCCTGGGGCCAACGTCCTGACTTTC.

V usage is TRBV19 and J usage is TRBJ1-2, with D hard to call. This CDR3 contains 17 residues. Germline lookup yields CDR1 LNHDA and CDR2 SQIVND (reference sequence). The ends were cut back, 8 bases at V and 4 bases at J, with 26 bases in the middle. Here the CDR3 reads CASGLYHTTGSVYGYTF. The CDR3 DNA reads as TGTGCCAGTGGCTTATATCACACGACGGGGTCAGTCTATGGCTACACCTTC.

The CDR3 DNA reads TGTGCCAGCAGCGCTAAGCGGGAAACAGATACGCAGTATTTT. This encodes CASSAKRETDTQYF. This chain links TRBV9 with TRBJ2-3; 7 bases map to TRBD2. V lost 3 bases to trimming and J lost 3 bases; unmatched junction nucleotides: 4. Per the germline V gene, CDR1 is SGDLS and CDR2 is YYNGEE. The CDR3 has 14 amino acids.

This clone was observed once. The chain recombines TRBV2 with TRBJ2-5; 10 positions match TRBD2. The CDR3 extends over 15 amino acids. V was clipped by 4 bases and J by 2 bases; unmatched bases: 4. Germline V gives CDR1 SNHLY, CDR2 FYNNEI. The CDR3 bases are TGTGCCAGCAGTGGACTAGCGGGTGATCAAGAGACCCAGTACTTC. Translated, it gives CASSGLAGDQETQYF.

Of note for this clone: The sample contains more than one DNA sequence encoding this CDR3. V gene TRBV9 combines with J gene TRBJ2-5; 8 bases agree with TRBD2. The V and J ends lost 2 bases and 2 bases, in that order; junction bases with no gene match: 2. The CDR3 spans 14 residues. CDR1 and CDR2 (germline): SGDLS, YYNGEE. The CDR3: CASSVSGGQETQYF. The DNA of the CDR3 is TGTGCCAGCAGCGTCTCGGGGGGGCAAGAGACCCAGTACTTC.

The V gene is TRBV3-1 (or the pseudogene TRBV3-2), the J gene TRBJ1-1; no definite D call. The CDR3 is 12 residues long. V was trimmed by 0 bases and J by 11 bases, leaving 10 bases between them. The germline CDR1 and CDR2 sequences are LGHDT and YNNKEL (reference sequence). The CDR3 DNA reads as TGTGCCAGCAGCCAAGATAGCGGGGAGGCTTTCTTT. Residues: CASSQDSGEAFF.

The chain carries TRBV18 and TRBJ1-5, with TRBD1 as a possible D gene (5 bases). With 5 bases removed from V and 7 bases from J, the gap between germline ends came to 12 bases. Germline assignment: CDR1 KGHSH and CDR2 LQKENI. This CDR3 comprises 13 residues. The CDR3 DNA reads as TGTGCCAGCTCAGAAGGGGTACAGCAGCCCCAGCATTTT. It codes for CASSEGVQQPQHF.

The genes are TRBV10-3 and TRBJ2-3, with a weak D call TRBD2 (5 bases). V lost 4 bases, J lost 5 bases, and 16 bases lay in between. In germline, CDR1 is ENHRY, CDR2 SYGVKD. The length of the CDR3 is 15 residues. CDR3 DNA sequence: TGTGCCATCAGTGGTTTCGTTGGGGAGAGAGATACGCAGTATTTT. Amino acid sequence: CAISGFVGERDTQYF.

This chain uses TRBV19 with TRBJ1-5; D perhaps matches TRBD1 (5 bases). V gave up 4 bases and J gave up 0 bases, with 16 bases separating them. Germline values: CDR1 LNHDA, CDR2 SQIVND (reference sequence). The CDR3 contains 17 residues. CDR3 residues: CASSTWDYIYSNQPQHF. The DNA of the CDR3 is TGTGCCAGTAGTACGTGGGACTATATCTATAGCAATCAGCCCCAGCATTTT.

The rearrangement joins TRBV4-2 to TRBJ2-2, with TRBD1 matching 10 bases. Trimming took 3 bases from V and 6 from J; bases not matched to a gene: 16. Germline V gives CDR1 LGHNA, CDR2 YNFKEQ. This CDR3 is 19 amino acids long. CDR3 nucleotides: TGTGCCAGCAGCCAGTTCCCCCCCGGGGGGACAGGGGTATCCGGGGAGCTGTTTTTT. Its translation: CASSQFPPGGTGVSGELFF.

The chain carries TRBV6-2 or TRBV6-3 and TRBJ2-3, with D perhaps matching TRBD1 (5 bases). Deletions cut 6 bases from V and 4 bases from J, with 23 bases between. The CDR3 covers 17 residues. Germline assignment: CDR1 MNHEY and CDR2 SVGEGT. The CDR3 DNA reads as TGTGCCAGCAGCCCTGCGCAGACCTTACTGGGGCCAGATACGCAGTATTTT. Its translation: CASSPAQTLLGPDTQYF.

J is TRBJ1-2 and V is TRBV6-5; the D gene is possibly TRBD1 (6 bases). Germline CDR1 MNHEY, CDR2 SVGAGI. V shed 0 bases and J shed 6 bases, with 14 bases lying between them. The CDR3 has 15 residues. CDR3: CASSYSNQGNDGYTF. CDR3 bases: TGTGCCAGCAGTTACTCGAATCAGGGGAACGATGGCTACACCTTC.

The chain couples TRBV18 to TRBJ1-1; no definite D call. The length of the CDR3 is 13 residues. V dropped 8 bases and J dropped 0 bases, with 10 bases sitting between them. Germline V gene data show CDR1 as KGHSH and CDR2 as LQKENI. The CDR3 reads CASRREVNTEAFF. CDR3 nucleotide sequence: TGTGCCAGCCGCCGGGAGGTGAACACTGAAGCTTTCTTT.

The V and J genes are TRBV11-2 and TRBJ1-1, with 8 bases fitting TRBD1. V was pared by 5 bases and J by 2 bases, with 10 bases of the junction left unmatched. Germline assignment: CDR1 SGHAT and CDR2 FQNNGV. CDR3 size: 16 residues. CDR3 region: CASSTRTGIGNTEAFF. In DNA form, the CDR3 reads TGTGCCAGCAGCACCCGGACAGGGATAGGAAACACTGAAGCTTTCTTT.

The chain has TRBV4-3 and TRBJ2-1; 8 bases align to TRBD2. CDR1 and CDR2 from the germline V gene are LGHNA and YSLEER. The CDR3 is 16 residues long. Trimming cost V 1 base and J 4 bases; bases outside gene matches: 6. CDR3 sequence reads: CASSQVPRGDYNEQFF. The CDR3 region has the DNA TGCGCCAGCAGCCAAGTCCCGCGGGGGGATTACAATGAGCAGTTCTTC.

The rearrangement joins TRBV11-3 to TRBJ2-6; D not resolved. Germline CDR1 SGHNT, CDR2 YENEEA. This CDR3 is built from 13 residues. Trimming cost V 6 bases and J 1 base, with 4 bases left between them. The CDR3 protein is CASSPSGANVLTF. CDR3 DNA sequence: TGTGCCAGCAGTCCATCTGGGGCCAACGTCCTGACTTTC.

This chain links TRBV18 with TRBJ2-3; D is ambiguous. The germline V gene has CDR1 KGHSH and CDR2 LQKENI. The CDR3 runs to 12 residues. Trimming cost V 1 base and J 9 bases, with 8 bases left between them. The CDR3 region is CASSPREETQYF. In DNA, the CDR3 is TGTGCCAGCTCACCACGCGAAGAGACGCAGTATTTT.

V gene TRBV5-5 combines with J gene TRBJ2-3; TRBD2 is a possible D gene (5 bases). This CDR3 comprises 12 residues. The germline CDR1 and CDR2 sequences are SGHKS and YYEKEE (reference sequence). The V gene lost 5 bases and the J gene lost 3 bases, with 7 bases spanning the gap. The CDR3 loop is CASSPGTDTQYF. The CDR3 nucleotides read TGTGCCAGCAGTCCGGGAACAGATACGCAGTATTTT.

The CDR3 here is CASSSGAPGHPVFF. CDR3 nucleotide sequence: TGTGCCAGCAGCTCCGGGGCGCCGGGACACCCGGTGTTTTTT. The chain combines TRBV11-2 with TRBJ1-4, with D possibly being TRBD1 (6 bases). CDR1 is SGHAT and CDR2 is FQNNGV in the germline V gene. V was trimmed by 4 bases and J by 15 bases, leaving 21 bases between them. CDR3 length: 14 residues.

This clone turned up a few times. The genes are TRBV6-5 and TRBJ2-7; TRBD1 aligns across 8 bases. Germline CDR1 MNHEY, CDR2 SVGAGI. The J segment lost 5 bases and the V segment lost 6 bases, leaving 6 bases of the junction unmatched. The CDR3 is 13 residues long. The DNA of the CDR3 is TGTGCCAGCAGACTCAGGGGGCAGGACGAGCAGTACTTC. Translating it yields CASRLRGQDEQYF.

The rearrangement uses TRBV7-2 and TRBJ1-3; perhaps TRBD1 as D (6 bases). This CDR3 is 15 amino acids long. CDR1 is SGHTA, CDR2 FQGNSA, per germline. V lost 4 bases and J 2 bases, leaving 12 bases between the germline ends. The CDR3, as DNA: TGTGCCAGCAGCTCCATACAGGGTCCTGGAAACACCATATATTTT. It encodes CASSSIQGPGNTIYF.

The chain carries TRBV5-1 and TRBJ1-6, with D tentatively TRBD1 (6 bases). There are 15 residues in the CDR3. V shed 4 bases and J shed 18 bases, with 26 bases lying between them. Germline lookup yields CDR1 SGHRS and CDR2 YFSETQ. This chain's CDR3 is CASSPSGGAQRVHHF. The DNA of the CDR3 is TGCGCCAGCAGCCCCAGTGGGGGGGCGCAGCGGGTACACCACTTT.

The rearrangement uses TRBV9 and TRBJ2-6, with 12 bases aligning to TRBD1. This CDR3 contains 17 residues. Trimming cost V 3 bases and J 3 bases; bases outside gene matches: 4. CDR1 is SGDLS and CDR2 is YYNGEE in the germline V gene. The CDR3, as DNA: TGTGCCAGCAGCGGGGGGACAGGGGGCTTTGGGGCCAACGTCCTGACTTTC. It encodes CASSGGTGGFGANVLTF.

This chain joins TRBV9 and TRBJ2-3; 13 bases are shared with TRBD2. J lost 6 bases, V lost 7 bases, and 8 bases had no gene match. Germline V gene lookup returns CDR1 SGDLS and CDR2 YYNGEE. CDR3 size: 15 residues. The CDR3 region is CASAQLAGGVDTQYF. CDR3 in DNA: TGTGCCAGCGCCCAACTAGCGGGGGGGGTCGATACGCAGTATTTT.